Shown below are 31 T cell receptor beta chains from a single sample sequenced in a study of T cell responses to AZD1222 COVID-19 vaccine. Clones were read by immunoSEQ multiplex PCR, and TCRdb kept only the in-frame ones, dropping some. Among some 97,000 clones listed, around 90% were seen once. The starting material was peripheral blood, obtained on day 0 of AZD1222 vaccination. The receptors were sampled from an adult in good health.

V and J are TRBV2 and TRBJ2-1; D call uncertain. The CDR3 sequence is 10 residues long. The germline V gene encodes CDR1 SNHLY and CDR2 FYNNEI. V was trimmed by 3 bases and J by 6 bases, leaving 0 bases between them. The CDR3 DNA is TGTGCCAGCAGTGACAATGAGCAGTTCTTC. This translates into CASSDNEQFF.

The chain is built from TRBV3-1 (or the pseudogene TRBV3-2) and TRBJ1-2; D is undetermined. V gave up 1 base and J gave up 7 bases, with 10 bases separating them. This CDR3 is 13 amino acids long. Germline values: CDR1 LGHDT, CDR2 YNNKEL (reference sequence). CDR3 loop: CASSQGEGSGYTF. The DNA for the CDR3 is TGTGCCAGCAGCCAAGGGGAAGGGTCTGGCTACACCTTC.

As concerns this clone: The same CDR3 arises from other DNA sequences in this sample as well. The DNA for the CDR3 is TGTGCCAGCAGTCGGGGACAGGGGAGGGAGAAACTGTTTTTT. Translating gives CASSRGQGREKLFF. V is TRBV28 and J is TRBJ1-4; 10 positions match TRBD1. The V gene's germline CDR1 is MDHEN and CDR2 SYDVKM. CDR3 length: 14 residues. The V segment lost 5 bases and the J segment 11 bases; nucleotides outside the gene matches: 8. Full variable domain (rest looked up from reference TRBV28 and TRBJ1-4): DVKVTQSSRYLVKRTGEKVFLECVQDMDHENMFWYRQDPGLGLRLIYFSYDVKMKEKGDIPEGYSVSREKKERFSLILESASTNQTSMYLCASSRGQGREKLFFGSGTQLSVL.

The chain links TRBV28 to TRBJ1-5; no clear D gene. The CDR3 is 14 residues long. Trimming took off 4 bases at V and 6 bases at J, with 13 bases between the two ends. Germline values: CDR1 MDHEN, CDR2 SYDVKM. CDR3 protein: CASSSPTLGQPQHF. The DNA of the CDR3 is TGTGCCAGCAGTTCCCCGACACTAGGTCAGCCCCAGCATTTT.

This clone was seen more than once but under ten times. The genes are TRBV20-1 and TRBJ2-7; 7 positions agree with TRBD1. The CDR3 is made up of 11 amino acids. Germline V gene sequence: CDR1 DFQATT, CDR2 SNEGSKA (reference sequence). Germline trimming cut 5 bases from V and 5 bases from J; bases unmatched to any gene: 3. CDR3: CSALQGHEQYF. The CDR3 DNA is TGCAGTGCTCTACAGGGGCACGAGCAGTACTTC.

This clone was found once. The chain is built from TRBV5-6 and TRBJ1-2, with 8 bases fitting TRBD1. The CDR3 is made up of 15 amino acids. From germline, CDR1 is SGHDT and CDR2 YYEEEE. After removal of 3 bases from V and 0 bases from J, the junction contained 4 bases not matched to a gene. For the CDR3, the DNA is TGTGCCAGCAGCTGGACAGGGCTAGCTAACTATGGCTACACCTTC. This translates into CASSWTGLANYGYTF.

V is TRBV18 and J is TRBJ2-1; perhaps TRBD2 as D (7 bases). Germline assignment: CDR1 KGHSH and CDR2 LQKENI. The V and J ends lost 2 bases and 2 bases respectively, with 10 bases between them. This CDR3 has 15 residues. CDR3 amino acids: CASSPGGGPYNEQFF. The CDR3 bases are TGTGCCAGCTCACCAGGGGGGGGCCCCTACAATGAGCAGTTCTTC.

This chain links TRBV18 with TRBJ1-3; D is unclear. CDR3 length: 16 amino acids. CDR1 is KGHSH, CDR2 LQKENI, per germline. Trimming shortened V by 3 bases and J by 0 bases, and 12 bases separated the two germline ends. CDR3 sequence (DNA): TGTGCCAGCTCACCCGGGAGTTTCGACTCTGGAAACACCATATATTTT. Protein: CASSPGSFDSGNTIYF.

V gene TRBV19 combines with J gene TRBJ2-1; D remains ambiguous. The CDR3 has 16 amino acids. V was clipped by 9 bases and J by 0 bases, with 18 bases between them. CDR1 and CDR2 (germline): LNHDA, SQIVND (reference sequence). CDR3 sequence reads: CASFIFNLSSYNEQFF. CDR3 nucleotide sequence: TGTGCCAGCTTCATTTTTAACCTTAGCTCCTACAATGAGCAGTTCTTC.

This clone has just a few counts. The J gene is TRBJ2-7, the V gene TRBV7-9; D gene ambiguous. The CDR3 is made up of 11 amino acids. In germline, CDR1 is SEHNR, CDR2 FQNEAQ (reference sequence). The germline V and J ends were trimmed by 3 bases and 5 bases, with 5 bases remaining between them. Here the CDR3 DNA reads TGTGCCAGCAGCTTTTCGGACGAGCAGTACTTC. It encodes CASSFSDEQYF.

The rearrangement joins TRBV12-3 or TRBV12-4 to TRBJ1-1; unclear D gene. V shed 6 bases and J shed 1 base, with 6 bases lying between them. The CDR3 length is 12 residues. CDR3 residues: CASSLQNTEAFF. CDR3 DNA: TGTGCCAGCAGCCTACAGAACACTGAAGCTTTCTTT.

The gene calls are TRBV5-8 and TRBJ1-2, with 8 nucleotides matching TRBD1. There are 14 residues in the CDR3. The V gene end was trimmed by 0 bases and the J gene end by 3 bases; junction bases not matched to a gene: 1. The germline CDR1 and CDR2 sequences are SGHTS and YDEGEE. The CDR3 DNA reads TGTGCCAGCAGCTTGGACAGGGGGGACTATGGCTACACCTTC. This encodes CASSLDRGDYGYTF.

The chain links TRBV12-3 or TRBV12-4 to TRBJ2-1; the D is unclear. This CDR3 has 12 residues. V dropped 4 bases and J dropped 5 bases, with 6 bases sitting between them. The CDR3 DNA follows: TGTGCCAGCAGTTCACAGAACAATGAGCAGTTCTTC. This encodes CASSSQNNEQFF.

The chain employs TRBV3-1 (or the pseudogene TRBV3-2) and TRBJ1-3; no firm D call. CDR1 is LGHDT and CDR2 is YNNKEL in the germline V gene (reference sequence). V lost 1 base, J lost 2 bases, and 3 bases lay in between. CDR3 length: 13 residues. Written as DNA, the CDR3 is TGTGCCAGCAGCCAAGTCACTGGAAACACCATATATTTT. Translation: CASSQVTGNTIYF.

This chain uses TRBV4-2 with TRBJ2-3; 10 positions match TRBD2. In germline, CDR1 is LGHNA, CDR2 YNFKEQ. The V segment lost 1 base and the J segment 6 bases; nucleotides outside the gene matches: 7. The CDR3 length is 16 residues. CDR3 sequence: CASSQVSGGAGDTQYF. The DNA of the CDR3 is TGTGCCAGCAGCCAAGTCAGCGGGGGGGCCGGTGATACGCAGTATTTT.

The rearrangement uses TRBV5-1 and TRBJ2-7; the D gene is possibly TRBD1 (5 bases). V gave up 2 bases and J gave up 6 bases, with 18 bases separating them. Per the germline V gene, CDR1 is SGHRS and CDR2 is YFSETQ. This CDR3 region has 15 residues. In DNA, the CDR3 is TGCGCCAGCAGCTTTGGTGGCAGGGTGGTCCTCGAGCAGTACTTC. It yields the protein CASSFGGRVVLEQYF.

V usage is TRBV5-1 and J usage is TRBJ2-7; 8 bases match TRBD2. Germline values: CDR1 SGHRS, CDR2 YFSETQ. The CDR3 extends over 13 amino acids. J was trimmed by 1 base and V by 5 bases; bases with no gene match: 2. CDR3 bases: TGCGCCAGCAGTAGCGGGAAATCCTACGAGCAGTACTTC. Translation gives CASSSGKSYEQYF.

The genes are TRBV5-1 and TRBJ2-7, with 9 bases lining up with TRBD1. CDR3 size: 12 residues. Trimming cost V 5 bases and J 6 bases; bases outside gene matches: 3. Germline V lookup: CDR1 SGHRS, CDR2 YFSETQ. The CDR3 reads CASRADRGEQYF. As DNA, the CDR3 is TGCGCCAGCAGGGCGGACAGGGGCGAGCAGTACTTC.

The V call is TRBV28, the J call TRBJ1-1; the D is unclear. Germline CDR1 MDHEN, CDR2 SYDVKM. V lost 3 bases and J lost 0, with 14 bases in between. This CDR3 region has 16 residues. This chain's CDR3 is CASSFPFGGVNTEAFF. Here the CDR3 DNA reads TGTGCCAGCAGTTTCCCCTTCGGTGGGGTGAACACTGAAGCTTTCTTT.

The V and J genes are TRBV29-1 and TRBJ2-3; D is possibly TRBD1 (6 bases). The ends were cut back, 7 bases at V and 0 bases at J, with 20 bases in the middle. The CDR3 extends over 16 amino acids. CDR1 is SQVTM and CDR2 is ANQGSEA in the germline V gene. This chain's CDR3 is CSASLPGDRSTDTQYF. DNA for the CDR3: TGCAGCGCCTCTCTACCAGGGGATAGAAGCACAGATACGCAGTATTTT.

A single count supports this clone. The chain uses TRBV27 and TRBJ2-7; D is unresolved. Trimming shortened V by 3 bases and J by 1 base, and 7 bases separated the two germline ends. Germline V CDR1 and CDR2: MNHEY, SMNVEV (reference sequence). This CDR3 comprises 13 residues. CDR3 protein: CASSLGGSYEQYF. CDR3 bases: TGTGCCAGCAGTTTGGGTGGGTCCTACGAGCAGTACTTC.

V and J are TRBV10-3 and TRBJ2-3; D is unresolved. Germline V gene lookup returns CDR1 ENHRY and CDR2 SYGVKD. The CDR3 loop spans 13 amino acids. With 7 bases removed from V and 0 bases from J, the gap between germline ends came to 8 bases. CDR3 loop: CAIKTDSTDTQYF. Written as DNA, the CDR3 is TGTGCCATCAAAACGGACAGCACAGATACGCAGTATTTT.

The rearrangement links TRBV10-3 to TRBJ2-5; D perhaps matches TRBD1 (6 bases). Germline loops: CDR1 ENHRY, CDR2 SYGVKD. V was trimmed by 10 bases and J by 2 bases, leaving 11 bases between them. The length of the CDR3 is 12 residues. CDR3 loop: CATGHPQETQYF. CDR3 nucleotides: TGTGCCACGGGACACCCGCAAGAGACCCAGTACTTC.

The chain recombines TRBV18 with TRBJ1-3, with D maybe TRBD1 (5 bases). The CDR3 consists of 15 residues. Germline CDR1 KGHSH, CDR2 LQKENI. Trimming left V 8 bases short and J 5 bases short, with 19 bases between. CDR3 protein: CASERGPTDRNTIYF. The CDR3 DNA sequence: TGTGCCAGCGAGAGGGGACCGACGGATAGAAACACCATATATTTT.

The chain joins TRBV6-1 to TRBJ1-3, with D maybe TRBD1 (5 bases). The CDR3 covers 13 residues. The V end was cut by 10 bases, the J end by 0 bases, with 10 bases between. From germline, CDR1 is MNHNS and CDR2 SASEGT. Written as DNA, the CDR3 is TGTGCCACCTGGACAAACTCTGGAAACACCATATATTTT. It encodes CATWTNSGNTIYF.

This clone was detected only once. The chain is built from TRBV5-4 and TRBJ1-1, with 8 bases matching TRBD1. Germline V gene lookup returns CDR1 SGHNT and CDR2 YYREEE (reference sequence). The CDR3 sequence is 14 residues long. V trimming: 0 bases; J trimming: 3 bases; junction bases outside the gene matches: 1. CDR3 amino acids: CASSLAGGHTEAFF. CDR3 nucleotides: TGTGCCAGCAGCTTGGCAGGGGGCCACACTGAAGCTTTCTTT.

CDR3 region: CASRAETGSWYEQYF. The CDR3 DNA follows: TGTGCCAGCAGGGCTGAAACAGGGTCGTGGTACGAGCAGTACTTC. The chain combines TRBV2 with TRBJ2-7; tentatively, D is TRBD1 (6 bases). CDR3 size: 15 residues. The germline V and J ends were trimmed by 6 bases and 4 bases, with 19 bases remaining between them. The germline CDR1 and CDR2 sequences are SNHLY and FYNNEI.

The chain carries TRBV19 and TRBJ1-5; 9 bases fit TRBD1. CDR3 size: 16 residues. V was pared by 10 bases and J by 2 bases, with 12 bases of the junction left unmatched. Germline CDR1 and CDR2: LNHDA and SQIVND (reference sequence). The CDR3 here is CAISRQGGMGNQPQHF. Written as DNA, the CDR3 is TGTGCCATCAGTAGACAGGGGGGTATGGGCAATCAGCCCCAGCATTTT.

V usage is TRBV10-1 and J usage is TRBJ2-1; 11 bases are shared with TRBD1. V trimming: 5 bases; J trimming: 6 bases; junction bases outside the gene matches: 6. Looked up from germline, CDR1 is WNHNN and CDR2 is SYGVQD (reference sequence). The CDR3 contains 15 residues. This chain's CDR3 is CASSSTGTGGNEQFF. The CDR3 region has the DNA TGCGCCAGCAGTTCGACCGGGACAGGGGGCAATGAGCAGTTCTTC.

The chain carries TRBV19 and TRBJ2-2; 8 bases line up with TRBD2. Germline CDR1 and CDR2: LNHDA and SQIVND (reference sequence). V trimming: 4 bases; J trimming: 7 bases; junction bases outside the gene matches: 14. This CDR3 contains 17 residues. CDR3 in DNA: TGTGCCAGTAGTACCACTCTTAGCGGGGTAATATACGGGGAGCTGTTTTTT. This gives the protein CASSTTLSGVIYGELFF.

The chain couples TRBV24-1 to TRBJ1-1; no definite D call. The V and J ends lost 5 bases and 4 bases respectively, with 16 bases between them. Germline values: CDR1 KGHDR, CDR2 SFDVKD. CDR3 length: 15 residues. The CDR3 DNA reads as TGTGCCACCAGTGTTCGGGCAGGTGACCCCACTGAAGCTTTCTTT. This gives the protein CATSVRAGDPTEAFF.